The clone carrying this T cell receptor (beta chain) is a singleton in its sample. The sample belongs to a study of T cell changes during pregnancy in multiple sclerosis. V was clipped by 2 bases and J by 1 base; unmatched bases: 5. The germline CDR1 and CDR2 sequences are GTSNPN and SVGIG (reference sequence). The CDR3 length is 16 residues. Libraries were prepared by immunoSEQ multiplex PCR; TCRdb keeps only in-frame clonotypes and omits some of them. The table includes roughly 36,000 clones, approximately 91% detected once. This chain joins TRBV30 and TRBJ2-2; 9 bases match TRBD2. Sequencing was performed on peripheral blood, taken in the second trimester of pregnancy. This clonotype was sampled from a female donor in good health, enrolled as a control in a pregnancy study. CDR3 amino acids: CAWSWGRGGNTGELFF. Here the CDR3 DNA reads TGTGCCTGGAGTTGGGGGCGGGGGGGGAACACCGGGGAGCTGTTTTTT.